The TCR beta chain described here comes from a study of T cells in localized non-small cell lung cancer. Germline V lookup: CDR1 MDHEN, CDR2 SYDVKM. V lost 10 bases to trimming and J lost 2 bases, with 21 bases between them. The CDR3 sequence is 15 residues long. Method: immunoSEQ multiplex PCR; TCRdb's copy keeps in-frame clones and lacks some. The data contain almost 65,000 clones, roughly 90% of them singletons. This material consisted of peripheral blood, taken before any cancer treatment. The chain uses TRBV28 and TRBJ2-7; TRBD1 is a possible D gene (6 bases). This TCR came from a woman between 35 and 75 years old with stage I lung adenocarcinoma. Here the CDR3 DNA reads TGTGCCACCCATAGACAGGCCTTAAATGCCTACGAGCAGTACTTC. Its protein is CATHRQALNAYEQYF.